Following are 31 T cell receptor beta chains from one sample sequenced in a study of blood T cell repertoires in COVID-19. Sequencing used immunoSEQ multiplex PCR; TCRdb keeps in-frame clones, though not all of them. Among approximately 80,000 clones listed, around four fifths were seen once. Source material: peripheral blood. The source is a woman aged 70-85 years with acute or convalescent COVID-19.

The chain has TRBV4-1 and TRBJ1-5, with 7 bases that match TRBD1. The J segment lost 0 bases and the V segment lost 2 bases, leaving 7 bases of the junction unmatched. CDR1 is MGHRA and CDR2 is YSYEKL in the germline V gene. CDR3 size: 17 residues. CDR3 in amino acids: CASSQRGGADSNQPQHF. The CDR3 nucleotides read TGCGCCAGCAGCCAACGAGGGGGCGCGGATAGCAATCAGCCCCAGCATTTT.

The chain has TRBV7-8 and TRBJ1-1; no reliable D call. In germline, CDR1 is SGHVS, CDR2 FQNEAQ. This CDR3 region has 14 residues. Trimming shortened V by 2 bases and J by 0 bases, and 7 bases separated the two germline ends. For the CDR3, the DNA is TGTGCCAGCAGCTTATTGTCGGTGAACACTGAAGCTTTCTTT. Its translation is CASSLLSVNTEAFF. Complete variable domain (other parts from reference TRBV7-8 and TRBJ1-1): GAGVSQSPRYKVAKRGQDVALRCDPISGHVSLFWYQQALGQGPEFLTYFQNEAQLDKSGLPSDRFFAERPEGSVSTLKIQRTQQEDSAVYLCASSLLSVNTEAFFGQGTRLTVV.

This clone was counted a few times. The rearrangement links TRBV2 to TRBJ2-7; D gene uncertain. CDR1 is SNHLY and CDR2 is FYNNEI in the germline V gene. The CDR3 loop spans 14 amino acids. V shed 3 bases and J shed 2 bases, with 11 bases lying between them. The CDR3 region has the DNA TGTGCCAGCAGTGATTTGGCAGGCACCTACGAGCAGTACTTC. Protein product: CASSDLAGTYEQYF.

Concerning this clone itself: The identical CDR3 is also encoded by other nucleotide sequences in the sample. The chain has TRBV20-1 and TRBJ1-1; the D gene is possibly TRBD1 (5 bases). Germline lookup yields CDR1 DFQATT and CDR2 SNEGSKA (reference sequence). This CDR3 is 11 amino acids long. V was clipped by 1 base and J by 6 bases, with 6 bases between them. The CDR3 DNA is TGCAGTGCTAGAGGGGGGGCTGAAGCTTTCTTT. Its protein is CSARGGAEAFF.

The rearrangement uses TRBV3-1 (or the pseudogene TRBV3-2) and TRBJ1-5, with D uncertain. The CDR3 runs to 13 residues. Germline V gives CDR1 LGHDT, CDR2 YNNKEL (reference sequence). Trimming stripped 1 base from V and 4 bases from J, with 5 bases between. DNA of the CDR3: TGTGCCAGCAGCCAAGGGGCAAATCAGCCCCAGCATTTT. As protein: CASSQGANQPQHF.

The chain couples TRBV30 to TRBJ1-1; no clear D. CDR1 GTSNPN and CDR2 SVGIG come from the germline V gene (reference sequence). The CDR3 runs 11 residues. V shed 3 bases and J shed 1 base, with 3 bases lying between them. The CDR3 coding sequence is TGTGCCTGGAGACAGAACACTGAAGCTTTCTTT. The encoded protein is CAWRQNTEAFF.

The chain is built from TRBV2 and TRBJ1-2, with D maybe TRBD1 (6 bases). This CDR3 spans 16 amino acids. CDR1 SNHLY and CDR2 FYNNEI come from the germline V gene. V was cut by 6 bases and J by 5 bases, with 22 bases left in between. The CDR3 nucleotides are TGTGCCAGCAGGGCTGGGCCGCGGGGGGCGGGTTATGGCTACACCTTC. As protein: CASRAGPRGAGYGYTF.

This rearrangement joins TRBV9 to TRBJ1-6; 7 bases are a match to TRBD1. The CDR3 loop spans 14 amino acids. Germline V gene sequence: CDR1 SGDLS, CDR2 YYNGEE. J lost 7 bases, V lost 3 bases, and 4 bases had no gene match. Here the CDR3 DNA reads TGTGCCAGCAGCGCGCGGGACAGCAATTCACCCCTCCACTTT. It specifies CASSARDSNSPLHF.

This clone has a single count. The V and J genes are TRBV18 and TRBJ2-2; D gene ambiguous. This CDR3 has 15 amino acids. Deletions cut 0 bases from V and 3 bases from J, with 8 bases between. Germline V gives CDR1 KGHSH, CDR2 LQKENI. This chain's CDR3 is CASSPPAGHTGELFF. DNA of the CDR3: TGTGCCAGCTCACCACCAGCCGGTCACACCGGGGAGCTGTTTTTT.

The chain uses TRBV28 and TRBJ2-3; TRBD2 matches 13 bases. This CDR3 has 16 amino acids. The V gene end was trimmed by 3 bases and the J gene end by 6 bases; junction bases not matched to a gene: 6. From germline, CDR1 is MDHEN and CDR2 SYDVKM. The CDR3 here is CASSFGTSGDLDTQYF. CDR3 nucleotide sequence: TGTGCCAGCAGTTTTGGGACTAGCGGGGACCTCGATACGCAGTATTTT.

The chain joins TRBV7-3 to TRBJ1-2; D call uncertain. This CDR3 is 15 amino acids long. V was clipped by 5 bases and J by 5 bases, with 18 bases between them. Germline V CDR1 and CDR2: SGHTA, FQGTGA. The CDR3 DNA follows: TGTGCCAGCAGCCCCACCGGAGGCGAGATTTATGGCTACACCTTC. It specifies CASSPTGGEIYGYTF.

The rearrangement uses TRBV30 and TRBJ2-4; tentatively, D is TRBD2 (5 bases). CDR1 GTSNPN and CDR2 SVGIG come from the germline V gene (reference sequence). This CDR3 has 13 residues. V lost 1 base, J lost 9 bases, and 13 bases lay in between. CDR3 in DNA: TGTGCCTGGAGTGGGACTCCGCGAGGCATTCAGTACTTC. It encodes CAWSGTPRGIQYF.

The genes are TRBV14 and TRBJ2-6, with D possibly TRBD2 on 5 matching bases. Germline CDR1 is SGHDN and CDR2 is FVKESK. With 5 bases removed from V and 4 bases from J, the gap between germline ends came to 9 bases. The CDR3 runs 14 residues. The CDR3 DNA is TGTGCCAGCAGCGAGGGTGGGGGGGCCAACGTCCTGACTTTC. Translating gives CASSEGGGANVLTF.

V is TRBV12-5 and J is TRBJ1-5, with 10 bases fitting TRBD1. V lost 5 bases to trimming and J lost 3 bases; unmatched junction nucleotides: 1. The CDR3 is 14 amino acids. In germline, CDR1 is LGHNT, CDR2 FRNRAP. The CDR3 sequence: CASGGTGDNQPQHF. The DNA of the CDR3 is TGTGCTAGTGGTGGGACAGGGGACAATCAGCCCCAGCATTTT.

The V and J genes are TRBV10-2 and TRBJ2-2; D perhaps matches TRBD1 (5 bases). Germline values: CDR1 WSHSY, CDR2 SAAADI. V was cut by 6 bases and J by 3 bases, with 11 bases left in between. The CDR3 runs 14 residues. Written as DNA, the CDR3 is TGCGCCAGCAGCAGGGAAGACCACACCGGGGAGCTGTTTTTT. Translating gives CASSREDHTGELFF.

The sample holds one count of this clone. CDR3 region: CASSEGEHTGELFF. Here the CDR3 DNA reads TGTGCCAGCAGCGAGGGGGAGCACACCGGGGAGCTGTTTTTT. The J gene is TRBJ2-2, the V gene TRBV9, with a possible D match to TRBD1 (6 bases). V lost 3 bases and J 3 bases, leaving 9 bases between the germline ends. CDR3 length: 14 amino acids. Germline lookup yields CDR1 SGDLS and CDR2 YYNGEE.

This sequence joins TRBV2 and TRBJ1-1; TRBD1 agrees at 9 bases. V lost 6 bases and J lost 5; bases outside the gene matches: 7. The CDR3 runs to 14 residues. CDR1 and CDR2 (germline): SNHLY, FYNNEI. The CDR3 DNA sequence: TGTGCCAGCAGCGTAACAGGGGGCGTAACTGAAGCTTTCTTT. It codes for CASSVTGGVTEAFF.

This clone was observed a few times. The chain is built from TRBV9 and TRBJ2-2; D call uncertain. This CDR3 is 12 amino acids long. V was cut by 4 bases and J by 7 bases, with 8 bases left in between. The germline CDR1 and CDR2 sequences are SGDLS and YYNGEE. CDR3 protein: CASSLRLGELFF. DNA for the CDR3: TGTGCCAGCAGCCTCCGTCTCGGGGAGCTGTTTTTT.

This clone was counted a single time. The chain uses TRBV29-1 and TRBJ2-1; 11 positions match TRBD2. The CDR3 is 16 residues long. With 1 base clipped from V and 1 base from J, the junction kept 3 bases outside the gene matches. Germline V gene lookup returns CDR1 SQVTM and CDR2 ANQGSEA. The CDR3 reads CSVEAASGGSYNEQFF. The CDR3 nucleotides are TGCAGCGTTGAAGCCGCTAGCGGGGGGTCCTACAATGAGCAGTTCTTC.

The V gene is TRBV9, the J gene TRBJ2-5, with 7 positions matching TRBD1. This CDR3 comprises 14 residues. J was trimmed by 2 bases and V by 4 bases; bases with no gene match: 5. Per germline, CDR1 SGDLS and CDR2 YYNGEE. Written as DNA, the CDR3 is TGTGCCAGCAGCCCAGGGACAGCTCAAGAGACCCAGTACTTC. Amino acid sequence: CASSPGTAQETQYF.

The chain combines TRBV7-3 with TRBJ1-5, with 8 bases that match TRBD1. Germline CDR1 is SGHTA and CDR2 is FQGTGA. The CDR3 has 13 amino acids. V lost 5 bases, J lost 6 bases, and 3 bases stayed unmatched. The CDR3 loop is CASSEDRGQPQHF. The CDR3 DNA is TGTGCCAGCAGCGAAGACAGGGGTCAGCCCCAGCATTTT.

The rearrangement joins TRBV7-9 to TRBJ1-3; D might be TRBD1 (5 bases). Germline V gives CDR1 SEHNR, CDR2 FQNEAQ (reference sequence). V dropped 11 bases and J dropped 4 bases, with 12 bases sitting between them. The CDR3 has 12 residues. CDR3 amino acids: CAPGFTGNTIYF. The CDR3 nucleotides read TGTGCCCCAGGGTTTACGGGAAACACCATATATTTT.

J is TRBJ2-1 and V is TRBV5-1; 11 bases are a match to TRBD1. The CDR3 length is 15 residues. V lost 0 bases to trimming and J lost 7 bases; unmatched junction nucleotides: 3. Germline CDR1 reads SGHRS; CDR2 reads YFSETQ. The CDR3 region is CASSLVGTGGNEQFF. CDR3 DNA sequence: TGCGCCAGCAGCTTGGTCGGGACAGGGGGGAATGAGCAGTTCTTC. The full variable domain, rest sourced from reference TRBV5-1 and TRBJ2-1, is KAGVTQTPRYLIKTRGQQVTLSCSPISGHRSVSWYQQTPGQGLQFLFEYFSETQRNKGNFPGRFSGRQFSNSRSEMNVSTLELGDSALYLCASSLVGTGGNEQFFGPGTRLTVL.

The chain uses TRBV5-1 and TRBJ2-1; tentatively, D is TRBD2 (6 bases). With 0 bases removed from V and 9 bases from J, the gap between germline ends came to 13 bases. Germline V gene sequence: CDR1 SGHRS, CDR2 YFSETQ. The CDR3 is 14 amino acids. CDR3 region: CASSLGLGLSEQFF. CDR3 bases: TGCGCCAGCAGCTTGGGACTAGGACTCTCTGAGCAGTTCTTC.

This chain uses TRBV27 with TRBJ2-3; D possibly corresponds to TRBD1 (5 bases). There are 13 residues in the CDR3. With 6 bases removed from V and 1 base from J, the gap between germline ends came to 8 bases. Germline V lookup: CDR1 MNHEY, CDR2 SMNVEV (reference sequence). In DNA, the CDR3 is TGTGCCAGCAGCTCACAGGGCACAGATACGCAGTATTTT. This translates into CASSSQGTDTQYF.

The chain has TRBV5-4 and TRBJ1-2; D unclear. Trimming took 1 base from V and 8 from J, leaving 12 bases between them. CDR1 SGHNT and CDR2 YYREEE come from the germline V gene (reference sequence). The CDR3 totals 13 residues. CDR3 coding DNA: TGTGCCAGCAGCTTGAGCACGGTTCCGGGCTACACCTTC. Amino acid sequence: CASSLSTVPGYTF.

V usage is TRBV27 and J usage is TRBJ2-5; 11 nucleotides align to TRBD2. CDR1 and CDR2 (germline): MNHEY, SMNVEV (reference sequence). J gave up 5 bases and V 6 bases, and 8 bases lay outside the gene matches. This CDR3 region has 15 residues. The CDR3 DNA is TGTGCCAGCAGCCCACTAGCGGGGGAGGTGGAGACCCAGTACTTC. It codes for CASSPLAGEVETQYF.

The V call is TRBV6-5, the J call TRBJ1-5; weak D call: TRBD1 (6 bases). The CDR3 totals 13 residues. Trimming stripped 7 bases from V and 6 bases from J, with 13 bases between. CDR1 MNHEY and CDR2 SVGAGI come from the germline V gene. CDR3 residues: CASTRGLGQPQHF. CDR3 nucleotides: TGTGCCAGCACTAGGGGGTTGGGTCAGCCCCAGCATTTT.

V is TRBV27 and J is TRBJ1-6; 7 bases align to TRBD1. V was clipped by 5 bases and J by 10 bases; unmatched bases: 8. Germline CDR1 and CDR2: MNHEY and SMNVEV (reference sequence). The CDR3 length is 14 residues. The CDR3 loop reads CASSTQGGESPLHF. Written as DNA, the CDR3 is TGTGCCAGCAGTACTCAGGGGGGAGAATCACCCCTCCACTTT.

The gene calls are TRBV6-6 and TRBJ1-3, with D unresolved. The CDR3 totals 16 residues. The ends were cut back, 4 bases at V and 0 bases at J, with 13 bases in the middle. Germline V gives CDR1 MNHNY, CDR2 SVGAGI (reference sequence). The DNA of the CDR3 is TGTGCCAGCAGTTTAAGTTTGACTCCCTCTGGAAACACCATATATTTT. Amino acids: CASSLSLTPSGNTIYF.

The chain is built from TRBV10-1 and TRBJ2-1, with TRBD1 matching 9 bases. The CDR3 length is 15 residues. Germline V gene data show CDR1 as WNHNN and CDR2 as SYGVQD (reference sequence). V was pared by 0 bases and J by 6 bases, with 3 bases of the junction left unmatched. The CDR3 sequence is CASSESGTGSNEQFF. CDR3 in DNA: TGCGCCAGCAGTGAGTCAGGGACAGGGTCCAATGAGCAGTTCTTC.